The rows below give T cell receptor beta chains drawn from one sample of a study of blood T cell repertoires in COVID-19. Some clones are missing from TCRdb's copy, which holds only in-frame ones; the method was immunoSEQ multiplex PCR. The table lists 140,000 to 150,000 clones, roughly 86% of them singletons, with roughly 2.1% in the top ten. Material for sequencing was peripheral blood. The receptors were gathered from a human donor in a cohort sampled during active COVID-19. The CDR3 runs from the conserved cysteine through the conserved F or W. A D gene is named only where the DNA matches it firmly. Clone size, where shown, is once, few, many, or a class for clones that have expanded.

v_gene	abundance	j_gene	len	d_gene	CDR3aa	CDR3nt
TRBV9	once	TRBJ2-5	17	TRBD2	CASSALGGTSVSETQYF	TGTGCCAGCAGCGCACTCGGAGGGACTAGCGTTTCGGAGACCCAGTACTTC
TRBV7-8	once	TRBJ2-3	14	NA	CASSWRAYADTQYF	TGTGCCAGCTCCTGGAGGGCCTACGCAGATACGCAGTATTTT
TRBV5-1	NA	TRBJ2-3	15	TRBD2	CASSHNSGSTDTQYF	TGCGCCAGCAGTCATAATAGCGGGAGCACAGATACGCAGTATTTT
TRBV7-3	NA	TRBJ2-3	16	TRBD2	CASSLGVAGRTDTQYF	TGTGCCAGCAGCTTAGGCGTAGCGGGCCGCACAGATACGCAGTATTTT
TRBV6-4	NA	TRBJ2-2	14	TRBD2	CASRREENTGELFF	TGTGCCAGCAGGCGGGAGGAGAACACCGGGGAGCTGTTTTTT
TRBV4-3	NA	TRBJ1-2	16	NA	CASSQDIGQSGYGYTF	TGCGCCAGCAGCCAAGATATTGGACAGTCTGGGTATGGCTACACCTTC
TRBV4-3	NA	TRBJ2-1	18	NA	CASSQDRPDSNPNNEQFF	TGCGCCAGCAGCCAAGATCGACCGGACTCAAACCCAAACAATGAGCAGTTCTTC
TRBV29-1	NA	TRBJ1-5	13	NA	CSVAGQSNQPQHF	TGCAGCGTCGCGGGGCAGAGCAATCAGCCCCAGCATTTT
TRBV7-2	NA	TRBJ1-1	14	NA	CASSLEGQGTEAFF	TGTGCCAGCAGCTTAGAGGGGCAGGGCACTGAAGCTTTCTTT
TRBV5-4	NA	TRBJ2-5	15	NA	CASSLGLASQETQYF	TGTGCCAGCAGCTTGGGGTTAGCTTCTCAAGAGACCCAGTACTTC
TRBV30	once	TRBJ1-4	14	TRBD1	CALQPGGLGEKLFF	TGTGCCTTACAACCAGGGGGCCTCGGGGAAAAACTGTTTTTT
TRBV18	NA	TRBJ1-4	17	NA	CASSPRQSRATNEKLFF	TGTGCCAGCTCACCGCGACAGAGCCGAGCCACTAATGAAAAACTGTTTTTT
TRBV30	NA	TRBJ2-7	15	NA	CAWSVSQVGTYEQYF	TGTGCCTGGAGTGTAAGCCAGGTCGGAACCTACGAGCAGTACTTC
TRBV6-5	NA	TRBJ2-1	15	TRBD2	CASRPGTSGRTEQFF	TGTGCCAGCAGACCCGGGACTAGCGGGAGGACTGAGCAGTTCTTC
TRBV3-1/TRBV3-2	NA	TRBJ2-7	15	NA	CASSQAPQGNYEQYF	TGTGCCAGCAGCCAAGCCCCGCAGGGCAACTACGAGCAGTACTTC
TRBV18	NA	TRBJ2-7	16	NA	CASSPPEGLSSYEQYF	TGTGCCAGCTCACCACCGGAGGGACTGAGCTCCTACGAGCAGTACTTC
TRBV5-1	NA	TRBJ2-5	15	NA	CASRRGSSFQETQYF	TGCGCCAGCAGACGAGGATCAAGTTTCCAAGAGACCCAGTACTTC